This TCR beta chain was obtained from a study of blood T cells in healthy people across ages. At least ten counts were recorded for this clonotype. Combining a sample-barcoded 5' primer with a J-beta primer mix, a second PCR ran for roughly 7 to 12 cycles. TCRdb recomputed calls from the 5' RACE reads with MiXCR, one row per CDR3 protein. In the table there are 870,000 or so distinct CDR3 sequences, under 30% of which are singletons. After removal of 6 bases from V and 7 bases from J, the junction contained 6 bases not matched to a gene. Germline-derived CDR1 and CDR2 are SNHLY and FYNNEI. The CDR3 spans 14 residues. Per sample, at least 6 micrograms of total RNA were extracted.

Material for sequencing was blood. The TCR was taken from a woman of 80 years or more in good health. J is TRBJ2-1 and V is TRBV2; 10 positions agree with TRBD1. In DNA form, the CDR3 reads TGTGCCAGCAGGGGACAGGGGACCCGAAATGAGCAGTTCTTC. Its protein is CASRGQGTRNEQFF.